Below are 27 T cell receptor beta chains sequenced from a single sample in a study of early T cells in non-severe SARS-CoV-2 infection (dated by TCRdb to about 2021). Libraries were constructed by 5' RACE. Sequenced using a NextSeq 500. The public reads were run again by TCRdb, first through fastp at Q25 and then through MiXCR, and only productive beta chains were kept. Under each unique CDR3 protein, matching rows form one entry showing the most common genes and DNA. The sample table contains 35,000 to 45,000 distinct CDR3 sequences; only one count was recorded for over 3.5% of them. The top ten clones comprise roughly 10% of the sample. Source material: whole blood. The receptors stem from an adult who was a healthcare worker with PCR-confirmed SARS-CoV-2 infection or an uninfected control (not recorded which).

A few counts support this clonotype. The chain combines TRBV10-3 with TRBJ2-1; TRBD1 matches at 10 bases. After removal of 11 bases from V and 7 bases from J, the junction contained 8 bases not matched to a gene. The CDR3 has 13 amino acids. CDR1 is ENHRY and CDR2 is SYGVKD in the germline V gene. CDR3 region: CAGGQGFTNEQFF. The CDR3 coding sequence is TGTGCCGGGGGACAGGGGTTCACTAATGAGCAGTTCTTC.

The table lists this clonotype with a few counts. The V call is TRBV18, the J call TRBJ1-1; D is perhaps TRBD1 (5 bases). CDR3 length: 15 amino acids. CDR1 and CDR2 from the germline V gene are KGHSH and LQKENI. V was shortened by 2 bases and J by 4 bases, with 14 bases between the two germline ends. In DNA form, the CDR3 reads TGTGCCAGCTCACCAAAAGACGGGGGGACCACTGAAGCTTTCTTT. Its translation: CASSPKDGGTTEAFF.

This clonotype was seen many times. The V call is TRBV5-1, the J call TRBJ2-3; D is uncertain. CDR1 and CDR2 (germline): SGHRS, YFSETQ. This CDR3 has 15 amino acids. The V end was cut by 0 bases, the J end by 1 base, with 9 bases between. The CDR3 DNA follows: TGCGCCAGCAGCTTGGGGGGATACCGCACAGATACGCAGTATTTT. Translating gives CASSLGGYRTDTQYF.

This clonotype appeared a few times. The CDR3 here is CASRGREYEQFF. CDR3 nucleotides: TGTGCCAGCAGGGGACGGGAGTATGAGCAGTTCTTC. The chain couples TRBV6-2 or TRBV6-3 to TRBJ2-1, with D possibly being TRBD2 (6 bases). This CDR3 comprises 12 residues. In germline, CDR1 is MNHEY, CDR2 SVGEGT. V lost 6 bases and J lost 8, with 11 bases in between.

At least ten counts were recorded for this clonotype. This chain joins TRBV30 and TRBJ2-7; TRBD2 matches at 9 bases. V was clipped by 2 bases and J by 4 bases; unmatched bases: 6. The germline gives CDR1 GTSNPN, CDR2 SVGIG (reference sequence). CDR3 size: 14 residues. The CDR3 loop reads CAWSPGTSSYEQYV. The DNA for the CDR3 is TGTGCCTGGAGTCCTGGGACTAGCAGTTACGAGCAGTACGTC.

This clonotype has at least ten counts. The chain uses TRBV4-3 and TRBJ1-6, with D possibly being TRBD1 (5 bases). From germline, CDR1 is LGHNA and CDR2 YSLEER. The CDR3 contains 17 residues. Trimming left V 0 bases short and J 0 bases short, with 9 bases between. The CDR3 reads CASSQDLDSSYNSPLHF. The CDR3 bases are TGCGCCAGCAGCCAAGATCTCGACAGCTCCTATAATTCACCCCTCCACTTT.

Many counts were recorded for this clonotype. This chain links TRBV7-6 with TRBJ2-5; TRBD2 matches 8 bases. Germline assignment: CDR1 SGHVS and CDR2 FNYEAQ. The CDR3 spans 14 residues. With 2 bases clipped from V and 2 bases from J, the junction kept 1 base outside the gene matches. CDR3 DNA: TGTGCCAGCAGCTTACCTAGCGGGCAAGAGACCCAGTACTTC. Protein sequence: CASSLPSGQETQYF.

This clonotype was detected many times. The genes are TRBV28 and TRBJ2-1, with TRBD2 matching over 11 bases. The germline V gene encodes CDR1 MDHEN and CDR2 SYDVKM. V shed 6 bases and J 0 bases; nucleotides not matched to a gene: 13. CDR3 length: 19 amino acids. The CDR3 nucleotides read TGTGCCAGCAGAGCAGGGGGTAGCGGGAGGGCAGGCTCCTACAATGAGCAGTTCTTC. It specifies CASRAGGSGRAGSYNEQFF.

This clonotype was observed a handful of times. V is TRBV3-1 and J is TRBJ2-1, with 10 positions matching TRBD2. The CDR3 loop spans 16 amino acids. Germline loops: CDR1 LGHDT, CDR2 YNNKEL (reference sequence). Trimming cost V 4 bases and J 3 bases; bases outside gene matches: 6. CDR3 in amino acids: CASSRGTSEIYNEQFF. The CDR3 DNA is TGTGCCAGCAGCCGAGGGACTAGCGAAATCTACAATGAGCAGTTCTTC.

This clonotype was seen at least ten times. The V and J genes are TRBV7-2 and TRBJ1-3, with a tentative D call TRBD1 (5 bases). The germline V and J ends were trimmed by 1 base and 4 bases, with 11 bases remaining between them. Germline values: CDR1 SGHTA, CDR2 FQGNSA. The CDR3 length is 15 residues. CDR3 residues: CASSLGGTGGNTIYF. Here the CDR3 DNA reads TGTGCCAGCAGCTTAGGCGGCACAGGAGGAAACACCATATATTTT.

This clonotype was recorded many times. The chain is built from TRBV7-9 and TRBJ1-1; 8 bases align to TRBD1. CDR3 length equals 14 residues. Unmatched junction bases numbered 5, after V lost 4 bases and J lost 4 bases. The germline V gene encodes CDR1 SEHNR and CDR2 FQNEAQ (reference sequence). CDR3: CASSSQGEGTEAFF. The CDR3 DNA is TGTGCCAGCAGCTCACAGGGGGAGGGCACTGAAGCTTTCTTT.

This clonotype came up many times. V and J are TRBV2 and TRBJ2-1, with 8 positions matching TRBD2. V was pared by 7 bases and J by 7 bases, with 9 bases of the junction left unmatched. CDR1 and CDR2 (germline): SNHLY, FYNNEI. This CDR3 is built from 14 residues. CDR3 sequence: CASINSGNENEQFF. DNA for the CDR3: TGTGCCAGCATAAATAGCGGGAATGAAAATGAGCAGTTCTTC.

This clonotype has ten or more counts. This chain links TRBV2 with TRBJ1-5; D unresolved. V shed 4 bases and J shed 6 bases, with 10 bases lying between them. This CDR3 comprises 13 residues. Germline V gene sequence: CDR1 SNHLY, CDR2 FYNNEI. The CDR3 region is CASSALGVQPQHF. In DNA, the CDR3 is TGTGCCAGCAGTGCTCTGGGCGTTCAGCCCCAGCATTTT. Combining the CDR3 with reference TRBV2 and TRBJ1-5 gives the whole variable domain EPEVTQTPSHQVTQMGQEVILRCVPISNHLYFYWYRQILGQKVEFLVSFYNNEISEKSEIFDDQFSVERPDGSNFTLKIRSTKLEDSAMYFCASSALGVQPQHFGDGTRLSIL.

In its sample, this clonotype was seen many times. The V gene is TRBV7-2, the J gene TRBJ1-5; D is possibly TRBD1 (6 bases). The length of the CDR3 is 15 residues. Per germline, CDR1 SGHTA and CDR2 FQGNSA. V lost 1 base and J 4 bases, leaving 11 bases between the germline ends. The chain's CDR3 is CASSLDGGRNQPQHF. The CDR3 DNA reads TGTGCCAGCAGCTTAGATGGGGGCAGGAATCAGCCCCAGCATTTT. Filled out from reference TRBV7-2 and TRBJ1-5, the complete variable domain reads GAGVSQSPSNKVTEKGKDVELRCDPISGHTALYWYRQSLGQGLEFLIYFQGNSAPDKSGLPSDRFSAERTGGSVSTLTIQRTQQEDSAVYLCASSLDGGRNQPQHFGDGTRLSIL.

The chain carries TRBV7-2 and TRBJ2-7, with 9 positions matching TRBD2. The CDR3 loop spans 14 amino acids. Germline loops: CDR1 SGHTA, CDR2 FQGNSA. Unmatched junction bases numbered 5, after V lost 1 base and J lost 7 bases. The CDR3 loop is CASSLEAGGSEQYF. CDR3 nucleotide sequence: TGTGCCAGCAGCTTAGAGGCGGGAGGGAGTGAGCAGTACTTC.

This clonotype was seen many times. The chain carries TRBV20-1 and TRBJ2-1, with D tentatively TRBD2 (6 bases). This CDR3 contains 13 residues. Germline loops: CDR1 DFQATT, CDR2 SNEGSKA (reference sequence). The DNA of the CDR3 is TGCAGCGCCACGGGAGAGATTATGGGTGAGCAGTTCTTC. Translation: CSATGEIMGEQFF.

This clonotype was observed many times. The V call is TRBV10-3, the J call TRBJ1-5, with a possible D match to TRBD1 (6 bases). This CDR3 contains 12 residues. The V gene lost 6 bases and the J gene lost 4 bases, with 7 bases spanning the gap. Germline assignment: CDR1 ENHRY and CDR2 SYGVKD. CDR3 amino acids: CAISDRNQPQHF. In DNA, the CDR3 is TGTGCCATCAGCGACAGGAATCAGCCCCAGCATTTT.

This clonotype has more than one count but fewer than ten. The chain recombines TRBV20-1 with TRBJ2-1, with 7 bases lining up with TRBD2. CDR3 size: 14 residues. V was clipped by 1 base and J by 7 bases; unmatched bases: 7. Germline CDR1 is DFQATT and CDR2 is SNEGSKA (reference sequence). CDR3 protein: CSARVAGDFNEQFF. CDR3 DNA: TGCAGTGCTAGAGTTGCGGGAGATTTTAATGAGCAGTTCTTC.

This clonotype was seen many times. The V and J genes are TRBV6-1 and TRBJ2-3, with 12 bases identical to TRBD2. Per germline, CDR1 MNHNS and CDR2 SASEGT. The CDR3 length is 16 residues. Trimming removed 4 bases from V and 4 bases from J; junction bases left unmatched: 6. For the CDR3, the DNA is TGTGCCAGCAGTGGGACTAGCGGGATAGGATCAGATACGCAGTATTTT. Encoded protein: CASSGTSGIGSDTQYF.

This clonotype is deemed medium-sized. V gene TRBV7-6 combines with J gene TRBJ2-3; D possibly corresponds to TRBD2 (5 bases). This CDR3 contains 16 residues. Germline CDR1 reads SGHVS; CDR2 reads FNYEAQ. The V gene lost 4 bases and the J gene lost 2 bases, with 16 bases spanning the gap. The CDR3 here is CASSSRMGANTDTQYF. The CDR3, as DNA: TGTGCCAGCAGCTCAAGGATGGGAGCGAACACAGATACGCAGTATTTT.

Points on this clonotype: Possible read error: a much larger clone is one base away. This chain joins TRBV7-9 and TRBJ2-1; D gene unclear. The CDR3 spans 17 residues. Germline lookup yields CDR1 SEHNR and CDR2 FQNEAQ (reference sequence). The CDR3: CASSGFMGGSSYNKQFF. CDR3 sequence (DNA): TGTGCCAGCAGCGGATTTATGGGCGGTAGCTCCTACAATAAGCAGTTCTTC.

The V call is TRBV11-2, the J call TRBJ2-7, with no clear D. Trimming removed 0 bases at V and 7 bases at J, with 7 bases between. There are 12 residues in the CDR3. Germline V gene lookup returns CDR1 SGHAT and CDR2 FQNNGV. CDR3 nucleotides: TGTGCCAGCAGCTTAGATTCTTGGGAGCAGTACTTC. It is translated as CASSLDSWEQYF.

A few counts support this clonotype. The chain links TRBV7-2 to TRBJ2-3; 8 bases match TRBD2. The V gene's germline CDR1 is SGHTA and CDR2 FQGNSA. Trimming took 4 bases from V and 9 from J; bases not matched to a gene: 6. CDR3 length: 13 residues. The CDR3 region is CASSSEREGTQYF. The CDR3 DNA is TGTGCCAGCAGCTCCGAACGGGAGGGGACGCAGTATTTT.

This clonotype was detected many times. V is TRBV4-3 and J is TRBJ1-2; tentative D call: TRBD1 (5 bases). Trimming removed 4 bases from V and 0 bases from J, with 9 bases in between. CDR3 size: 14 residues. In germline, CDR1 is LGHNA, CDR2 YSLEER. This chain's CDR3 is CASSPGLSNYGYTF. For the CDR3, the DNA is TGCGCCAGCAGCCCGGGGCTCTCTAACTATGGCTACACCTTC.

This clonotype has a count of ten or more. The chain uses TRBV24-1 and TRBJ2-1; no clear D gene. Between the trimmed V and J ends, which lost 2 bases and 3 bases, there was a span of 4 bases. Per germline, CDR1 KGHDR and CDR2 SFDVKD. The CDR3 consists of 13 residues. CDR3 protein: CATSDSNYNEQFF. DNA for the CDR3: TGTGCCACCAGTGATTCCAACTACAATGAGCAGTTCTTC.

This clonotype was counted at least ten times. V gene TRBV18 combines with J gene TRBJ2-1; D may match TRBD1 or TRBD2 (5 bases each). V dropped 2 bases and J dropped 8 bases, with 10 bases sitting between them. The CDR3 consists of 13 residues. Looked up from germline, CDR1 is KGHSH and CDR2 is LQKENI. DNA for the CDR3: TGTGCCAGCTCACCAATAGTGGGGGATGAGCAGTTCTTC. It codes for CASSPIVGDEQFF.

This clonotype was recorded many times. This chain joins TRBV30 and TRBJ1-3; D perhaps matches TRBD1 (5 bases). CDR1 and CDR2 from the germline V gene are GTSNPN and SVGIG (reference sequence). The length of the CDR3 is 14 residues. The ends were cut back, 5 bases at V and 0 bases at J, with 11 bases in the middle. The CDR3 here is CAWGRGDSGNTIYF. The CDR3 DNA reads as TGTGCCTGGGGGCGGGGGGACTCTGGAAACACCATATATTTT. The full variable domain, its missing parts supplied by reference TRBV30 and TRBJ1-3, is SQTIHQWPATLVQPVGSPLSLECTVEGTSNPNLYWYRQAAGRGLQLLFYSVGIGQISSEVPQNLSASRPQDRQFILSSKKLLLSDSGFYLCAWGRGDSGNTIYFGEGSWLTVV.